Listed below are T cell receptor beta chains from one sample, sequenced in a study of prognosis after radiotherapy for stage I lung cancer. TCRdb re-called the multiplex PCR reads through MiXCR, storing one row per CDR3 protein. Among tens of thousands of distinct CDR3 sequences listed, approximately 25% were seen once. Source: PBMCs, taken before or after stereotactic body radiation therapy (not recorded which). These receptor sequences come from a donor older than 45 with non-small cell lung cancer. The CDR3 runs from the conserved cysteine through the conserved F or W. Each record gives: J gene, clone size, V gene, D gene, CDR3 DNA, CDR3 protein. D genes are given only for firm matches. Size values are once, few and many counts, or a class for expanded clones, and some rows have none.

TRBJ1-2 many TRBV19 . TGTGCCAGTAGTATCGGGGCAGACAACTATGGCTACACCTTC CASSIGADNYGYTF
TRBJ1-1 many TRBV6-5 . TGTGCCAGCAGTTACTCGGTACAGGCTTACACTGAAGCTTTCTTT CASSYSVQAYTEAFF
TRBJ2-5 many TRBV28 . TGTGCCAGCAGACCAGGGACTTTTGGGCGCGTACAAGAGACCCAGTACTTC CASRPGTFGRVQETQYF
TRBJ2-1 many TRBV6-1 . TGTGCCAGCGGCTGGTCAACTTACAATGAGCAGTTCTTC CASGWSTYNEQFF
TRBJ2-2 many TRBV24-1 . TGTGCCACGGAGGGGGGCAACACCGGGGAGCTGTTTTTT CATEGGNTGELFF
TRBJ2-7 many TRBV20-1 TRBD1 TGCAGTGCTAGAGATGAAAGGGTGGGACAGGTCTCCTACGAGCAGTACTTC CSARDERVGQVSYEQYF
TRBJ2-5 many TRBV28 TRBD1 TGTGCCAGCAGTTTTGAGGGGACAGTACAAGAGACCCAGTACTTC CASSFEGTVQETQYF
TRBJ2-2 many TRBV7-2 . TGTGCCAGCAGCCCTAGATGGACAGTCACCGGGGAGCTGTTTTTT CASSPRWTVTGELFF
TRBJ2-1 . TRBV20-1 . TGCAGTGCTAGAGATCGGGACCTCTACAATGAGCAGTTCTTC CSARDRDLYNEQFF
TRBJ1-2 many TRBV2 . TGTGCCAGCACCCAGAACAGGGCTGGCTACACCTTC CASTQNRAGYTF
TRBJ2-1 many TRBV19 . TGTGCCAGTAGTATCCTACAGGGCCTTTACAATGAGCAGTTCTTC CASSILQGLYNEQFF